Following are 25 T cell receptor beta chains from one sample sequenced in a study of blood T cell repertoires in COVID-19. Repertoires were generated with immunoSEQ multiplex PCR, while TCRdb's copy carries only in-frame clones and drops some. The sample holds around 130,000 clones, about 80% seen once. Sequencing was done on a sample of peripheral blood. The receptors were gathered from a man aged 50-60 years with acute or convalescent COVID-19.

The rearrangement uses TRBV5-5 and TRBJ2-1, with 10 bases lining up with TRBD2. J lost 0 bases, V lost 2 bases, and 2 bases had no gene match. In germline, CDR1 is SGHKS, CDR2 YYEKEE (reference sequence). The CDR3 loop spans 16 amino acids. The CDR3 protein is CASSLLAGGSYNEQFF. CDR3 nucleotide sequence: TGTGCCAGCAGCTTATTAGCGGGGGGCTCCTACAATGAGCAGTTCTTC.

This sequence joins TRBV12-3 or TRBV12-4 and TRBJ2-3, with D possibly being TRBD2 (5 bases). This CDR3 has 12 residues. The V end was cut by 6 bases, the J end by 6 bases, with 10 bases between. For the CDR3, the DNA is TGTGCCAGCAGCTATAGCGTGGATACGCAGTATTTT. Encoded protein: CASSYSVDTQYF.

The genes are TRBV6-5 and TRBJ1-2; D remains ambiguous. The CDR3 is 13 amino acids. CDR1 and CDR2 (germline): MNHEY, SVGAGI. V was shortened by 10 bases and J by 2 bases, with 14 bases between the two germline ends. Here the CDR3 DNA reads TGTGCCACAAGCCCAGGTGCCAACTATGGCTACACCTTC. It is translated as CATSPGANYGYTF.

The chain couples TRBV4-1 to TRBJ2-3; 11 nucleotides line up with TRBD2. Trimming cost V 0 bases and J 3 bases; bases outside gene matches: 8. The CDR3 consists of 18 residues. Germline values: CDR1 MGHRA, CDR2 YSYEKL. The DNA for the CDR3 is TGCGCCAGCAGCCAAGATCTCCTAGCGGGGGGAATAACAGATACGCAGTATTTT. It translates to CASSQDLLAGGITDTQYF.

The chain joins TRBV6-5 to TRBJ1-5; D might be TRBD1 (6 bases). The CDR3 covers 14 residues. V was cut by 6 bases and J by 3 bases, with 12 bases left in between. Looked up from germline, CDR1 is MNHEY and CDR2 is SVGAGI. CDR3 coding DNA: TGTGCCAGCAGAAAAACAGGGCCCAATCAGCCCCAGCATTTT. Its translation: CASRKTGPNQPQHF.

The rearrangement joins TRBV20-1 to TRBJ2-3, with D maybe TRBD1 (6 bases). CDR3 length: 13 amino acids. Germline-derived CDR1 and CDR2 are DFQATT and SNEGSKA (reference sequence). Between the trimmed V and J ends, which lost 3 bases and 4 bases, there was a span of 11 bases. The CDR3: CSASKGDADTQYF. CDR3 DNA sequence: TGCAGTGCTAGTAAGGGGGACGCAGATACGCAGTATTTT.

The J gene is TRBJ1-6, the V gene TRBV6-5; 10 bases are shared with TRBD1. V gave up 5 bases and J gave up 10 bases; unmatched junction bases: 8. The germline V gene encodes CDR1 MNHEY and CDR2 SVGAGI. The CDR3 length is 15 residues. For the CDR3, the DNA is TGTGCCAGCAGTCCAGACAGGGGGCAGCTATCACCCCTCCACTTT. Protein: CASSPDRGQLSPLHF.

The chain employs TRBV4-1 and TRBJ1-1; no reliable D call. The germline V gene has CDR1 MGHRA and CDR2 YSYEKL. CDR3 length equals 14 residues. V lost 4 bases and J lost 1, with 10 bases in between. The CDR3 nucleotides read TGCGCCAGCAGCCTTCAAGAGGAGAACACTGAAGCTTTCTTT. The encoded protein is CASSLQEENTEAFF.

This rearrangement joins TRBV3-1 (or the pseudogene TRBV3-2) to TRBJ1-2, with D maybe TRBD1 (6 bases). V lost 1 base, J lost 5 bases, and 14 bases lay in between. Per germline, CDR1 LGHDT and CDR2 YNNKEL (reference sequence). The CDR3 sequence is 15 residues long. CDR3 in amino acids: CASSQGGGLNYGYTF. The CDR3 DNA is TGTGCCAGCAGCCAAGGGGGGGGGCTGAATTATGGCTACACCTTC.

This chain connects TRBV5-1 to TRBJ1-6, with D uncertain. The CDR3 has 14 amino acids. V was pared by 3 bases and J by 7 bases, with 11 bases between. In germline, CDR1 is SGHRS, CDR2 YFSETQ. The CDR3 reads CASSSGGANSPLHF. For the CDR3, the DNA is TGCGCCAGCAGCTCGGGAGGTGCCAATTCACCCCTCCACTTT.

V and J are TRBV19 and TRBJ1-5; weak D call: TRBD1 (6 bases). The V end lost 9 bases, the J end lost 5 bases, and 14 bases lay between the germline ends. The CDR3 spans 13 residues. Germline V CDR1 and CDR2: LNHDA, SQIVND (reference sequence). The CDR3 nucleotides read TGTGCCAGCACCGGGCCAGGGGATCAGCCCCAGCATTTT. It translates to CASTGPGDQPQHF.

V and J are TRBV2 and TRBJ2-3; D is perhaps TRBD2 (5 bases). Trimming removed 5 bases at V and 2 bases at J, with 14 bases between. The V gene's germline CDR1 is SNHLY and CDR2 FYNNEI. There are 15 residues in the CDR3. CDR3 DNA: TGTGCCAGCAGTTTAAGCGACTACACCACAGATACGCAGTATTTT. As protein: CASSLSDYTTDTQYF.

This chain uses TRBV5-5 with TRBJ2-7; TRBD1 aligns across 10 bases. J gave up 9 bases and V 4 bases, and 19 bases lay outside the gene matches. Germline CDR1 reads SGHKS; CDR2 reads YYEKEE (reference sequence). The CDR3 has 17 amino acids. CDR3 nucleotide sequence: TGTGCCAGCAGCCCCGGACAGGGGGAATATAGCCGTGGTCGGCAGTACTTC. This codes for CASSPGQGEYSRGRQYF.

The chain couples TRBV29-1 to TRBJ2-5, with TRBD2 matching 7 bases. The CDR3 totals 12 residues. V lost 3 bases to trimming and J lost 7 bases; unmatched junction nucleotides: 5. Looked up from germline, CDR1 is SQVTM and CDR2 is ANQGSEA. The CDR3 sequence is CSVEGGGWTQYF. As DNA, the CDR3 is TGCAGCGTTGAGGGCGGGGGTTGGACCCAGTACTTC.

This chain links TRBV6-5 with TRBJ2-7; 7 nucleotides line up with TRBD1. CDR3 size: 13 residues. Trimming cost V 4 bases and J 3 bases; bases outside gene matches: 3. Germline V lookup: CDR1 MNHEY, CDR2 SVGAGI. The CDR3 protein is CASSFNRGYEQYV. The CDR3 region has the DNA TGTGCCAGCAGTTTTAACAGGGGCTACGAGCAGTACGTC.

This clone was picked up one time. The chain is built from TRBV19 and TRBJ2-3; possible D gene TRBD1, 8 bases. V lost 6 bases and J lost 3, with 13 bases in between. CDR1 is LNHDA and CDR2 is SQIVND in the germline V gene (reference sequence). CDR3 length equals 14 residues. This CDR3 is CASSTGGGTDTQYF. The CDR3 DNA reads as TGTGCCAGTAGCACAGGGGGGGGGACAGATACGCAGTATTTT.

CDR3 region: CASSSGQVQETQYF. CDR3 coding DNA: TGTGCCAGCAGTTCGGGACAGGTGCAAGAGACCCAGTACTTC. The chain links TRBV2 to TRBJ2-5; 8 bases map to TRBD1. V lost 5 bases, J lost 2 bases, and 4 bases stayed unmatched. Per germline, CDR1 SNHLY and CDR2 FYNNEI. This CDR3 is built from 14 residues.

The V gene is TRBV27, the J gene TRBJ2-5; possibly TRBD2 for D (6 bases). The CDR3 covers 15 residues. V lost 3 bases and J 5 bases, leaving 16 bases between the germline ends. CDR1 is MNHEY and CDR2 is SMNVEV in the germline V gene (reference sequence). CDR3: CASSLAGTGTETQYF. In DNA, the CDR3 is TGTGCCAGCAGTTTGGCGGGGACGGGGACGGAGACCCAGTACTTC.

The rearrangement uses TRBV5-5 and TRBJ1-1; 8 bases line up with TRBD1. CDR1 and CDR2 from the germline V gene are SGHKS and YYEKEE (reference sequence). CDR3 length: 15 residues. With 5 bases clipped from V and 1 base from J, the junction kept 7 bases outside the gene matches. The CDR3 sequence is CASSPPGTGNTEAFF. The CDR3 DNA sequence: TGTGCCAGCAGTCCCCCCGGGACAGGGAACACTGAAGCTTTCTTT.

The V and J genes are TRBV2 and TRBJ1-1; D perhaps matches TRBD1 (5 bases). The length of the CDR3 is 14 residues. The germline gives CDR1 SNHLY, CDR2 FYNNEI. Trimming took 7 bases from V and 6 from J, leaving 18 bases between them. The CDR3: CASKLRGAFPEAFF. CDR3 coding DNA: TGTGCCAGCAAGCTGCGGGGCGCGTTCCCTGAAGCTTTCTTT.

In nucleotides, the CDR3 is TGTGCCAGCAGCCTTAATAGCGGGGGGGCCCTAGAGACCCAGTACTTC. It yields the protein CASSLNSGGALETQYF. The gene calls are TRBV3-1 (or the pseudogene TRBV3-2) and TRBJ2-5; 11 bases are a match to TRBD2. V dropped 4 bases and J dropped 4; count of bases not matched to a gene: 8. The CDR3 loop spans 16 amino acids. CDR1 and CDR2 (germline): LGHDT, YNNKEL (reference sequence).

The J gene is TRBJ2-5, the V gene TRBV9; maybe TRBD1 (6 bases). Trimming took off 4 bases at V and 5 bases at J, with 15 bases between the two ends. The CDR3 has 14 amino acids. Germline-derived CDR1 and CDR2 are SGDLS and YYNGEE. The CDR3 DNA is TGTGCCAGCAGCCCCCAGGGGAATCTGGAGACCCAGTACTTC. As protein: CASSPQGNLETQYF.

The rearrangement links TRBV19 to TRBJ1-2, with 10 bases matching TRBD1. There are 15 residues in the CDR3. Germline-derived CDR1 and CDR2 are LNHDA and SQIVND (reference sequence). Trimming removed 4 bases from V and 5 bases from J; junction bases left unmatched: 7. CDR3 DNA sequence: TGTGCCAGTAGTACGATCGGGACAGGGGAATATGGCTACACCTTC. It specifies CASSTIGTGEYGYTF.

The chain uses TRBV2 and TRBJ1-4, with 7 bases matching TRBD1. The length of the CDR3 is 15 residues. The germline V gene encodes CDR1 SNHLY and CDR2 FYNNEI. V gave up 10 bases and J gave up 7 bases; unmatched junction bases: 15. The DNA of the CDR3 is TGTGCCACCAAACTGGACCCAGGGGGAGGTGAAAAACTGTTTTTT. It encodes CATKLDPGGGEKLFF.

The chain carries TRBV9 and TRBJ2-1, with D possibly TRBD1 on 5 matching bases. The V end was cut by 3 bases, the J end by 2 bases, with 15 bases between. The germline gives CDR1 SGDLS, CDR2 YYNGEE. The CDR3 contains 16 residues. CDR3 sequence (DNA): TGTGCCAGCAGCGAGCAGGGTCCCTATACCTACAATGAGCAGTTCTTC. This sequence encodes CASSEQGPYTYNEQFF.